The 5 T cell receptor beta chains below come from one sample, sequenced in a study of T cells after posttransplantation cyclophosphamide. Method: immunoSEQ multiplex PCR; TCRdb's copy keeps in-frame clones and lacks some. The sample has about 36,000 clones, none seen only once; the top ten hold 0.95% to 1.5%. Sequenced material: PBMCs. All receptors derive from a girl aged 10 to 17 in good health, CMV-negative, and a related stem cell transplant donor.

This clone was recorded many times. The chain links TRBV5-1 to TRBJ2-7; D not certain. CDR3 size: 14 residues. Trimming shortened V by 2 bases and J by 1 base, and 10 bases separated the two germline ends. In germline, CDR1 is SGHRS, CDR2 YFSETQ. Written as DNA, the CDR3 is TGCGCCAGCAGCTTTAACTCGGGTTCCTACGAGCAGTACTTC. It translates to CASSFNSGSYEQYF.

This clone was counted ten times or more. The chain joins TRBV13 to TRBJ2-7; 9 bases are shared with TRBD1. The V gene's germline CDR1 is PRHDT and CDR2 FYEKMQ (reference sequence). The CDR3 is 15 amino acids. The junction had 7 bases not matched to a gene; V was cut back by 5 bases and J by 2 bases. The CDR3 reads CASSQSTGGTYEQYF. The CDR3 nucleotides are TGTGCCAGCAGCCAATCCACAGGGGGCACCTACGAGCAGTACTTC.

V and J are TRBV7-9 and TRBJ2-5; 9 bases match TRBD1. The J call is uncertain, as TRBJ2-7 better fits the DNA end. Per the germline V gene, CDR1 is SEHNR and CDR2 is FQNEAQ (reference sequence). The CDR3 has 16 amino acids. CDR3 loop: CASSFGLGQGLYEQYF. CDR3 coding DNA: TGTGCCAGCAGCTTTGGATTGGGACAGGGTTTATACGAGCAGTACTTC.

A few counts support this clone. Here the CDR3 reads CASSLSRGGTGELFF. Written as DNA, the CDR3 is TGTGCCAGCAGCTTATCCAGGGGAGGGACCGGGGAGCTGTTTTTT. V and J are TRBV7-9 and TRBJ2-2, with a weak D call TRBD2 (7 bases). V lost 2 bases to trimming and J lost 5 bases, with 12 bases between them. The CDR3 length is 15 residues. Germline CDR1 is SEHNR and CDR2 is FQNEAQ (reference sequence).

As to this clone: The junction differs from germline at one of its ends, possibly a read error. The chain recombines TRBV27 with TRBJ2-7; D not resolved. Germline lookup yields CDR1 MNHEY and CDR2 SMNVEV (reference sequence). CDR3 length: 15 residues. The CDR3 protein is CASSFPSPYSYGQYF. CDR3 nucleotide sequence: TGTGCCAGCAGTTTTCCTTCCCCATACAGTTACGGGCAGTACTTC.